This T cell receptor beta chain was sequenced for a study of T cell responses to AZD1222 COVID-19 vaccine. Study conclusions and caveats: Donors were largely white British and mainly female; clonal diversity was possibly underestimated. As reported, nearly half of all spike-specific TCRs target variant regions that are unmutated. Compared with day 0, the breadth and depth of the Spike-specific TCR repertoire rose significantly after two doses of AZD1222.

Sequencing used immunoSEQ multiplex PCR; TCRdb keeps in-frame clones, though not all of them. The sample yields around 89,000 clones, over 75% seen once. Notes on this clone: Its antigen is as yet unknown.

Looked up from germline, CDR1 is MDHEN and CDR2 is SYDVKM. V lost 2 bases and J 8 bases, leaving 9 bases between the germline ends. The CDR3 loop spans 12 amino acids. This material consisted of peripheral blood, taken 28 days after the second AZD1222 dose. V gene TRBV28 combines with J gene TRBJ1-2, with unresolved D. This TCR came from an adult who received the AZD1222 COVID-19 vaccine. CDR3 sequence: CASSLGWTGYTF. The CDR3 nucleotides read TGTGCCAGCAGTTTAGGGTGGACCGGCTACACCTTC.